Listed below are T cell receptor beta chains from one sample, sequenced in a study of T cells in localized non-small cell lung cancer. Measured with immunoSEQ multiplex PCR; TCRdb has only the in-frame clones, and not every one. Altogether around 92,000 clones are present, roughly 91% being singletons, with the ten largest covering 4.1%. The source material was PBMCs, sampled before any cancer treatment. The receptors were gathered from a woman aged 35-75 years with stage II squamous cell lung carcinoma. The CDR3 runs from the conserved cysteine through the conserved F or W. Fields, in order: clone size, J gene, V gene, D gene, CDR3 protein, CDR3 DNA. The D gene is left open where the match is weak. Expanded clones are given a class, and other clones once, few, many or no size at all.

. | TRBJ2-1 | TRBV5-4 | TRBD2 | CASSLEAGGPYNEQFF | TGTGCCAGCAGCTTGGAGGCGGGGGGTCCTTACAATGAGCAGTTCTTC
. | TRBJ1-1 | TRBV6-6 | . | CASSFTGNTEAFF | TGTGCCAGCAGTTTCACAGGGAACACTGAAGCTTTCTTT
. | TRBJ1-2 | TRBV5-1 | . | CASSFGPNYGYTF | TGCGCCAGCAGCTTCGGGCCAAACTATGGCTACACCTTC
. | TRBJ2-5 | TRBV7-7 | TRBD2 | CASSFGGVQETQYF | TGTGCTAGCAGCTTCGGGGGGGTCCAAGAGACCCAGTACTTC
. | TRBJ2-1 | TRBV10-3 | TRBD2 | CAISEEGLAGNEQFF | TGTGCCATCAGTGAGGAGGGACTAGCGGGCAATGAGCAGTTCTTC
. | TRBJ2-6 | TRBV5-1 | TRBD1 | CASSLGFRDRRRAGANVLTF | TGCGCCAGCAGCTTGGGGTTTCGGGACAGGAGGCGAGCTGGGGCCAACGTCCTGACTTTC
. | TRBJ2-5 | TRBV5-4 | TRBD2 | CASSPRLAGGQETQYF | TGTGCCAGCAGCCCCCGACTAGCGGGGGGCCAAGAGACCCAGTACTTC
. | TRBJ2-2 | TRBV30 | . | CAWSVKGPGELFF | TGTGCCTGGAGTGTGAAGGGGCCCGGGGAGCTGTTTTTT
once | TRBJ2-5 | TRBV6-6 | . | CASSFRGETQYF | TGTGCCAGCAGTTTTCGCGGGGAGACCCAGTACTTC
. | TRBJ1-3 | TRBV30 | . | CAWIRTASSGNTIYF | TGTGCCTGGATTCGGACAGCATCCTCTGGAAACACCATATATTTT
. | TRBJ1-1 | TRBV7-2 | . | CASSPTLETEAFF | TGTGCCAGCAGCCCGACATTGGAGACTGAAGCTTTCTTT
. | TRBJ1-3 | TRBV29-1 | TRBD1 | CSVSRDRVSGNTIYF | TGCAGCGTTTCCCGGGACAGGGTTTCTGGAAACACCATATATTTT
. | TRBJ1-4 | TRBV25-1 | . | CATSLGAFTNEKLFF | TGTGCCACCTCTCTGGGGGCGTTTACTAATGAAAAACTGTTTTTT
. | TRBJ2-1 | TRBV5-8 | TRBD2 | CASLNSGKGGNEQFF | TGTGCCAGCTTAAATAGCGGGAAAGGGGGCAATGAGCAGTTCTTC
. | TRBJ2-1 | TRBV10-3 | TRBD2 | CAILAGDNEQFF | TGTGCCATCCTGGCGGGAGATAATGAGCAGTTCTTC
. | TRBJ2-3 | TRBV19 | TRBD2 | CASSRLLAGNTDTQYF | TGTGCCAGTTCCCGCCTTTTAGCGGGGAACACAGATACGCAGTATTTT
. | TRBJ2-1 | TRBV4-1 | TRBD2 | CASSQVTPPQAAGEGNEQFF | TGCGCCAGCAGCCAAGTAACCCCCCCCCAGGCAGCGGGAGAAGGAAATGAGCAGTTCTTC
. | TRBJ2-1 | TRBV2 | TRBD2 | CASSARGVNEQFF | TGTGCCAGCAGTGCCCGGGGGGTGAATGAGCAGTTCTTC
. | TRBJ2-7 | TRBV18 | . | CASSPSTYEQYF | TGTGCCAGCTCACCGTCAACCTACGAGCAGTACTTC
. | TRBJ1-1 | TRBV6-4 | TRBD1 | CASSDARGVTFF | TGTGCCAGCAGTGACGCCAGGGGGGTAACTTTCTTT
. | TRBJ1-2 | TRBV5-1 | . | CASSSRTANYGYTF | TGCGCCAGCAGCTCCCGGACAGCTAACTATGGCTACACCTTC
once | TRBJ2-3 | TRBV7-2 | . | CASSPQGGTQYF | TGTGCCAGCAGCCCCCAGGGGGGTACGCAGTATTTT
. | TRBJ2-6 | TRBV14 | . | CASSHYVRGNVLTF | TGTGCCAGCAGCCATTACGTTCGGGGGAACGTCCTGACTTTC
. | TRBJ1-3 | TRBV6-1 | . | CASQRQGNTIYF | TGTGCCAGCCAACGACAGGGAAACACCATATATTTT
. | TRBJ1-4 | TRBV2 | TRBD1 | CASRTGETNEKLFF | TGTGCCAGCAGGACAGGGGAGACTAATGAAAAACTGTTTTTT
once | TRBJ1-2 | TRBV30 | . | CAWTGGANGYTF | TGTGCCTGGACGGGGGGCGCGAATGGCTACACCTTC
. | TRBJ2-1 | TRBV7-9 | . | CASTLARGYNEQFF | TGTGCCAGCACCTTAGCCAGAGGCTACAATGAGCAGTTCTTC
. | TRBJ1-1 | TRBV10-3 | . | CAISDGGNTEAFF | TGTGCCATCAGTGACGGGGGGAACACTGAAGCTTTCTTT
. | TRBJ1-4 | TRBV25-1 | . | CASRGGAYEKLFF | TGTGCCAGCCGGGGAGGGGCCTACGAAAAACTGTTTTTT
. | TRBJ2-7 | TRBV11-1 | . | CASSFGQGGYEQYF | TGTGCCAGCAGTTTCGGGCAGGGCGGATACGAGCAGTACTTC
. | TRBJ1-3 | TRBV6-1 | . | CASSGRALRNTIYF | TGTGCCAGCAGTGGCCGGGCCCTGAGAAACACCATATATTTT
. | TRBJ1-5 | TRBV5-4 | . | CASSVKGGNQPQHF | TGTGCCAGCAGCGTTAAGGGTGGAAATCAGCCCCAGCATTTT
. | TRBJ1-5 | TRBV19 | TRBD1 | CASSPGQKNQPQHF | TGTGCCAGTAGTCCGGGACAGAAAAATCAGCCCCAGCATTTT
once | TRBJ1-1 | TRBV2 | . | CVSSDAGGWTEAFF | TGTGTCAGCAGCGATGCCGGGGGATGGACTGAAGCTTTCTTT
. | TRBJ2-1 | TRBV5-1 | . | CASSDTGTGGQFF | TGCGCCAGCAGCGACACGGGAACAGGTGGGCAGTTCTTC
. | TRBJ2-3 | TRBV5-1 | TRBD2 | CASSSTLTSGSLYF | TGCGCCAGCAGCTCCACACTTACTAGCGGGAGTTTGTATTTT
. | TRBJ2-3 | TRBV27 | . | CASSLWSTDTQYF | TGTGCCAGCAGTTTATGGAGCACAGATACGCAGTATTTT
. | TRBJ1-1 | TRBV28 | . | CASSLSNLVFGTEAFF | TGTGCCAGCAGTTTAAGTAATCTTGTTTTTGGGACTGAAGCTTTCTTT
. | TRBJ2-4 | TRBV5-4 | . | CASSLGGPSGDIQYF | TGTGCCAGCAGCTTAGGGGGGCCCTCTGGGGACATTCAGTACTTC